Shown below are 22 T cell receptor beta chains from a single sample sequenced in a study of cytomegalovirus exposure and HLA in healthy donors. PCR employed 60 Vbeta and 13 Jbeta primers. Profiled with immunoSEQ multiplex PCR; TCRdb holds only in-frame clones, not every one. The sample records about 140,000 clones, around nine tenths being singletons. Sequenced sample: PBMCs. Receptors originate from a woman aged 25 to 39 in good health and CMV-seronegative.

The V and J genes are TRBV15 and TRBJ2-5; 7 bases are a match to TRBD1. J lost 5 bases, V lost 4 bases, and 16 bases had no gene match. CDR1 is LNHNV, CDR2 YYDKDF, per germline (reference sequence). This CDR3 is built from 17 residues. This CDR3 is CATSTTWAGGARETQYF. As DNA, the CDR3 is TGTGCCACCAGCACCACGTGGGCAGGGGGAGCCAGGGAGACCCAGTACTTC. Complete variable domain (other parts from reference TRBV15 and TRBJ2-5): DAMVIQNPRYQVTQFGKPVTLSCSQTLNHNVMYWYQQKSSQAPKLLFHYYDKDFNNEADTPDNFQSRRPNTSFCFLDIRSPGLGDTAMYLCATSTTWAGGARETQYFGPGTRLLVL.

The chain combines TRBV5-1 with TRBJ2-5; D is possibly TRBD2 (7 bases). Trimming stripped 6 bases from V and 3 bases from J, with 18 bases between. The length of the CDR3 is 15 residues. The germline CDR1 and CDR2 sequences are SGHRS and YFSETQ. The CDR3 DNA reads TGCGCCAGCACCGAGGGGGGGGCGCGGGAAGAGACCCAGTACTTC. This encodes CASTEGGAREETQYF.

This chain connects TRBV28 to TRBJ2-2, with 7 bases that match TRBD2. J lost 7 bases, V lost 5 bases, and 10 bases had no gene match. CDR1 and CDR2 from the germline V gene are MDHEN and SYDVKM. The CDR3 is 15 amino acids. The CDR3 coding sequence is TGTGCCAGCAGTCGCGGAGTAGGGAGGGGCGGGGAGCTGTTTTTT. This encodes CASSRGVGRGGELFF. The entire variable domain, with the rest obtained from reference TRBV28 and TRBJ2-2, is as follows: DVKVTQSSRYLVKRTGEKVFLECVQDMDHENMFWYRQDPGLGLRLIYFSYDVKMKEKGDIPEGYSVSREKKERFSLILESASTNQTSMYLCASSRGVGRGGELFFGEGSRLTVL.

This chain joins TRBV4-3 and TRBJ1-4; the D gene is possibly TRBD1 (5 bases). Between the trimmed V and J ends, which lost 1 base and 8 bases, there was a span of 17 bases. Germline assignment: CDR1 LGHNA and CDR2 YSLEER. The CDR3 runs 16 residues. The CDR3 nucleotides are TGCGCCAGCAGCCAAGGTGGGGCAGGGTTAAAAGAAAAACTGTTTTTT. It encodes CASSQGGAGLKEKLFF.

Notes on this clone: Its ends do not fully match the called genes, so a read error is possible. The CDR3 protein is CASSSGTGVGGGDF. The CDR3 DNA reads TGTGCCAGCAGTTCCGGGACAGGGGTCGGTGGGGGGGATTTT. V is TRBV28 and J is TRBJ2-3; 10 bases align to TRBD1. This CDR3 contains 14 residues. Germline CDR1 MDHEN, CDR2 SYDVKM.

The table lists this clone with a few counts. V gene TRBV7-8 combines with J gene TRBJ1-3; a possible D gene is TRBD1 (5 bases). Germline CDR1 is SGHVS and CDR2 is FQNEAQ. CDR3 size: 14 residues. Trimming cost V 5 bases and J 4 bases, with 12 bases left between them. CDR3 amino acids: CASSHRGVGNTIYF. DNA of the CDR3: TGTGCCAGCAGCCATCGGGGGGTCGGAAACACCATATATTTT.

The chain recombines TRBV7-2 with TRBJ2-3; the D is unclear. The CDR3 spans 14 residues. Deletions cut 2 bases from V and 4 bases from J, with 10 bases between. Germline loops: CDR1 SGHTA, CDR2 FQGNSA. CDR3 DNA sequence: TGTGCCAGCAGCTTAAGTCACTCGGCAGATACGCAGTATTTT. Protein product: CASSLSHSADTQYF. The whole variable domain, filled in from reference TRBV7-2 and TRBJ2-3, reads GAGVSQSPSNKVTEKGKDVELRCDPISGHTALYWYRQSLGQGLEFLIYFQGNSAPDKSGLPSDRFSAERTGGSVSTLTIQRTQQEDSAVYLCASSLSHSADTQYFGPGTRLTVL.

V usage is TRBV11-2 and J usage is TRBJ1-3, with 8 bases lining up with TRBD1. The CDR3 extends over 13 amino acids. CDR1 SGHAT and CDR2 FQNNGV come from the germline V gene. J lost 8 bases, V lost 4 bases, and 4 bases had no gene match. CDR3 sequence: CASSSRQGYTIYF. The CDR3 bases are TGTGCCAGCAGCTCCCGACAGGGGTACACCATATATTTT. The variable domain in full, completed from reference TRBV11-2 and TRBJ1-3, reads EAGVAQSPRYKIIEKRQSVAFWCNPISGHATLYWYQQILGQGPKLLIQFQNNGVVDDSQLPKDRFSAERLKGVDSTLKIQPAKLEDSAVYLCASSSRQGYTIYFGEGSWLTVV.

This clone was detected only a few times. The same CDR3 is also encoded by other DNA sequences in this sample. The CDR3 spells CASSIRQGYGYTF. As DNA, the CDR3 is TGTGCCAGTAGTATACGACAGGGTTACGGCTACACCTTC. The chain employs TRBV19 and TRBJ1-2; TRBD1 aligns across 7 bases. The CDR3 length is 13 residues. CDR1 is LNHDA, CDR2 SQIVND, per germline (reference sequence). V lost 2 bases to trimming and J lost 8 bases; unmatched junction nucleotides: 5.

The chain employs TRBV7-2 and TRBJ2-1; 8 nucleotides agree with TRBD1. Trimming at V came to 1 base and at J to 6 bases, leaving 5 bases not matched to a gene. CDR3 length: 15 amino acids. Germline V CDR1 and CDR2: SGHTA, FQGNSA. The CDR3 coding sequence is TGTGCCAGCAGCTTAGATGGACAGGGTGGCAATGAGCAGTTCTTC. It is translated as CASSLDGQGGNEQFF.

The rearrangement joins TRBV5-4 to TRBJ1-1; 9 bases map to TRBD1. V dropped 4 bases and J dropped 3; count of bases not matched to a gene: 7. This CDR3 has 15 residues. From germline, CDR1 is SGHNT and CDR2 YYREEE (reference sequence). DNA for the CDR3: TGTGCCAGCAGCATAGGGACAGGGCTCGACACTGAAGCTTTCTTT. This encodes CASSIGTGLDTEAFF.

This chain uses TRBV18 with TRBJ2-7; D is possibly TRBD2 (6 bases). This CDR3 comprises 15 residues. Per the germline V gene, CDR1 is KGHSH and CDR2 is LQKENI. Trimming shortened V by 1 base and J by 6 bases, and 16 bases separated the two germline ends. CDR3 sequence: CASSPQGTGTREQYF. As DNA, the CDR3 is TGTGCCAGCTCACCACAGGGGACCGGGACTCGCGAGCAGTACTTC.

The rearrangement links TRBV7-2 to TRBJ2-7; possibly TRBD2 for D (5 bases). V shed 4 bases and J shed 6 bases, with 19 bases lying between them. The CDR3 is 15 amino acids. Germline-derived CDR1 and CDR2 are SGHTA and FQGNSA. The CDR3 loop is CASSSTNGVKGEQYF. As DNA, the CDR3 is TGTGCCAGCAGCTCCACGAACGGGGTGAAGGGCGAGCAGTACTTC. The entire variable domain, with the rest obtained from reference TRBV7-2 and TRBJ2-7, is as follows: GAGVSQSPSNKVTEKGKDVELRCDPISGHTALYWYRQSLGQGLEFLIYFQGNSAPDKSGLPSDRFSAERTGGSVSTLTIQRTQQEDSAVYLCASSSTNGVKGEQYFGPGTRLTVT.

The chain joins TRBV4-1 to TRBJ1-1, with 7 bases lining up with TRBD1. Losses at the gene ends were 5 bases for V and 1 base for J; bases not matched to a gene: 4. Germline CDR1 is MGHRA and CDR2 is YSYEKL. The CDR3 has 14 residues. CDR3 region: CASSWDRPNTEAFF. Here the CDR3 DNA reads TGCGCCAGCAGCTGGGACAGACCGAACACTGAAGCTTTCTTT.

V gene TRBV28 combines with J gene TRBJ2-1; TRBD2 matches at 12 bases. V was clipped by 0 bases and J by 7 bases; unmatched bases: 1. Germline loops: CDR1 MDHEN, CDR2 SYDVKM. The CDR3 loop spans 15 amino acids. CDR3 protein: CASSLWTSGSNEQFF. The CDR3 DNA reads as TGTGCCAGCAGTTTATGGACTAGCGGGAGTAATGAGCAGTTCTTC.

This clone is a singleton in its sample. The CDR3 region has the DNA TGTGCCAGCAGGGACAGGGGCCAAGAGACCCAGTACTTC. Translated, it gives CASRDRGQETQYF. This rearrangement joins TRBV6-1 to TRBJ2-5; 9 positions agree with TRBD1. This CDR3 is built from 13 residues. The trim removed 6 bases at V and 1 base at J, leaving 0 bases unmatched. The V gene's germline CDR1 is MNHNS and CDR2 SASEGT.

V gene TRBV5-4 combines with J gene TRBJ2-2; D might be TRBD2 (6 bases). The V gene lost 4 bases and the J gene lost 6 bases, with 16 bases spanning the gap. CDR1 and CDR2 (germline): SGHNT, YYREEE (reference sequence). This CDR3 contains 15 residues. CDR3 amino acids: CASSRRGSDAGELFF. The CDR3 region has the DNA TGTGCCAGCAGCCGGAGGGGCTCGGACGCCGGGGAGCTGTTTTTT.

The V and J genes are TRBV7-3 and TRBJ2-3, with TRBD2 as a possible D gene (5 bases). The CDR3 is 15 amino acids. Per the germline V gene, CDR1 is SGHTA and CDR2 is FQGTGA. V was trimmed by 5 bases and J by 2 bases, leaving 14 bases between them. The CDR3: CASSLSSAPTDTQYF. Written as DNA, the CDR3 is TGTGCCAGCAGCCTGAGTAGCGCTCCCACAGATACGCAGTATTTT.

The chain combines TRBV7-3 with TRBJ2-1, with D possibly TRBD1 on 6 matching bases. The CDR3 totals 12 residues. Germline V gene data show CDR1 as SGHTA and CDR2 as FQGTGA. V gave up 4 bases and J gave up 9 bases, with 10 bases separating them. The CDR3 nucleotides are TGTGCCAGCAGCTCTCAGGGGAGTGAGCAGTTCTTC. Protein: CASSSQGSEQFF.

Details on this clone: Germline is not matched at one junction end, which may reflect a read error. This chain joins TRBV9 and TRBJ2-5; 12 nucleotides agree with TRBD2. CDR3 size: 21 residues. CDR1 SGDLS and CDR2 YYNGEE come from the germline V gene. In nucleotides, the CDR3 is TGTGCCAGCAGCGTACGGCTAGCGGGAGGGTTCAGGTGGCGGGGGTTAGAGGCCCAGTACTTC. It translates to CASSVRLAGGFRWRGLEAQYF. Filled out from reference TRBV9 and TRBJ2-5, the complete variable domain reads DSGVTQTPKHLITATGQRVTLRCSPRSGDLSVYWYQQSLDQGLQFLIQYYNGEERAKGNILERFSAQQFPDLHSELNLSSLELGDSALYFCASSVRLAGGFRWRGLEAQYFGPGTRLLVL.

This clone was recorded once. The J gene is TRBJ1-2, the V gene TRBV19, with 9 bases fitting TRBD1. CDR3 length: 13 amino acids. Germline trimming cut 6 bases from V and 4 bases from J; bases unmatched to any gene: 3. CDR1 and CDR2 (germline): LNHDA, SQIVND (reference sequence). CDR3 DNA: TGTGCCAGTAGGCCGGACAGGGGCTATGGCTACACCTTC. Amino acids: CASRPDRGYGYTF.

A single count supports this clone. J is TRBJ2-1 and V is TRBV13; 10 bases match TRBD2. Germline CDR1 and CDR2: PRHDT and FYEKMQ (reference sequence). The V and J ends lost 2 bases and 4 bases, in that order; junction bases with no gene match: 14. The CDR3 contains 19 residues. The CDR3 bases are TGTGCCAGCAGCTTAAGGGGTAGGGCAGCGGGGGGGCCATACAATGAGCAGTTCTTC. It yields the protein CASSLRGRAAGGPYNEQFF.